The next 17 T cell receptor beta chains were all read from a single sample in a study of T cells after yellow fever vaccination. TCRdb recomputed calls from the 5' RACE reads with MiXCR, one row per CDR3 protein. The data show 68,000 or so distinct CDR3 sequences, with less than 8.5% seen just once and about 39% held by the top ten. Sequenced here: CD8+ T cells sorted from PBMCs, sampled roughly 46 days after the first yellow fever vaccination. These receptors were collected from a man aged 18-30 years who received the YFV17D yellow fever vaccine.

The chain's CDR3 is CATPGATNTGELFF. DNA of the CDR3: TGTGCCACTCCAGGGGCCACGAACACCGGGGAGCTGTTTTTT. This chain uses TRBV7-2 with TRBJ2-2; D perhaps matches TRBD1 (6 bases). The ends were cut back, 10 bases at V and 0 bases at J, with 12 bases in the middle. In germline, CDR1 is SGHTA, CDR2 FQGNSA. The CDR3 extends over 14 amino acids.

This clonotype was recorded at least ten times. The CDR3 spells CSARDGRGATTDTQYF. CDR3 DNA: TGCAGTGCTAGAGATGGAAGGGGGGCCACCACAGATACGCAGTATTTT. The V and J genes are TRBV20-1 and TRBJ2-3; the D gene could be TRBD1 or TRBD2 (6 bases each). V lost 0 bases and J lost 2, with 15 bases in between. CDR1 and CDR2 from the germline V gene are DFQATT and SNEGSKA (reference sequence). The CDR3 spans 16 residues.

This clonotype was seen at least ten times. DNA for the CDR3: TGTGCCAGCAGTTCTGTGATCAGCCCCTACGAGCAGTACGTC. Its translation is CASSSVISPYEQYV. The chain couples TRBV28 to TRBJ2-7, with D uncertain. The germline V gene has CDR1 MDHEN and CDR2 SYDVKM. The CDR3 spans 14 residues. Trimming removed 4 bases from V and 2 bases from J, with 12 bases in between.

At least ten counts were recorded for this clonotype. This rearrangement joins TRBV30 to TRBJ1-1; 7 bases agree with TRBD1. CDR3 length: 11 residues. V shed 3 bases, J shed 8 bases, and the junction held 3 bases outside the gene matches. CDR1 and CDR2 from the germline V gene are GTSNPN and SVGIG (reference sequence). Here the CDR3 DNA reads TGTGCCTGGAGAACGACAGGGGAAGCTTTCTTT. The encoded protein is CAWRTTGEAFF.

This clonotype was counted at least ten times. The rearrangement joins TRBV5-1 to TRBJ1-2, with no clear D. Germline V gives CDR1 SGHRS, CDR2 YFSETQ. This CDR3 comprises 16 residues. The V gene lost 5 bases and the J gene lost 0 bases, with 17 bases spanning the gap. The CDR3 DNA is TGCGCCAGCAGTTCGCGGACGGAGTTAGCTAACTATGGCTACACCTTC. It is translated as CASSSRTELANYGYTF.

This clonotype occurred many times. The chain links TRBV28 to TRBJ2-3, with 7 nucleotides matching TRBD2. The CDR3 has 16 amino acids. Trimming cost V 5 bases and J 2 bases; bases outside gene matches: 10. CDR1 and CDR2 (germline): MDHEN, SYDVKM. CDR3 protein: CASSPTSFRYTDTQYF. CDR3 sequence (DNA): TGTGCCAGCAGTCCGACTAGCTTTCGGTACACAGATACGCAGTATTTT.

The chain links TRBV27 to TRBJ1-6; TRBD1 might be the D (5 bases). The germline CDR1 and CDR2 sequences are MNHEY and SMNVEV (reference sequence). The CDR3 covers 14 residues. With 3 bases removed from V and 4 bases from J, the gap between germline ends came to 7 bases. This CDR3 is CASSFGGYNSPLHF. In DNA, the CDR3 is TGTGCCAGCAGTTTTGGGGGTTATAATTCACCCCTCCACTTT.

V gene TRBV12-3 or TRBV12-4 combines with J gene TRBJ2-3; unclear D gene. The V end was cut by 2 bases, the J end by 2 bases, with 11 bases between. The length of the CDR3 is 15 residues. CDR3 sequence: CASSLYSTYTDTQYF. The CDR3 DNA reads TGTGCCAGCAGTTTATATTCCACTTACACAGATACGCAGTATTTT.

The rearrangement joins TRBV7-8 to TRBJ2-2, with D possibly matching TRBD1 (6 bases). Germline V gene lookup returns CDR1 SGHVS and CDR2 FQNEAQ. Trimming took 1 base from V and 1 from J, leaving 7 bases between them. The CDR3 spans 15 residues. CDR3 in amino acids: CASSLVGGNTGELFF. CDR3 in DNA: TGTGCCAGCAGCTTAGTAGGGGGGAACACCGGGGAGCTGTTTTTT.

In this sample, this clonotype turned up many times. V gene TRBV7-8 combines with J gene TRBJ2-1; 10 bases agree with TRBD2. Germline CDR1 SGHVS, CDR2 FQNEAQ. CDR3 length: 16 residues. The junction had 12 bases not matched to a gene; V was cut back by 5 bases and J by 8 bases. The CDR3 region is CASSPFVTSGDHEQFF. CDR3 nucleotide sequence: TGTGCCAGCAGCCCGTTTGTTACTAGCGGGGACCATGAGCAGTTCTTC. The full variable domain, rest sourced from reference TRBV7-8 and TRBJ2-1, is GAGVSQSPRYKVAKRGQDVALRCDPISGHVSLFWYQQALGQGPEFLTYFQNEAQLDKSGLPSDRFFAERPEGSVSTLKIQRTQQEDSAVYLCASSPFVTSGDHEQFFGPGTRLTVL.

This clonotype has a count of ten or more. The gene calls are TRBV9 and TRBJ2-3; D may match TRBD1 or TRBD2 (5 bases each). CDR3 size: 15 residues. Deletions cut 0 bases from V and 9 bases from J, with 17 bases between. The V gene's germline CDR1 is SGDLS and CDR2 YYNGEE. CDR3 sequence reads: CASSVVSGRVNTQYF. The CDR3 nucleotides read TGTGCCAGCAGCGTAGTAAGCGGCAGGGTTAACACGCAGTATTTT.

This clonotype appeared a few times. This chain connects TRBV11-2 to TRBJ1-3; no definite D call. The CDR3 consists of 14 residues. The germline gives CDR1 SGHAT, CDR2 FQNNGV. V lost 5 bases, J lost 1 base, and 9 bases lay in between. The CDR3 protein is CASSPNPSGNTIYF. CDR3 bases: TGTGCCAGCAGCCCGAACCCATCTGGAAACACCATATATTTT.

This clonotype occurred a few times. J is TRBJ2-7 and V is TRBV5-1; D is uncertain. The V end lost 1 base, the J end lost 2 bases, and 7 bases lay between the germline ends. CDR1 is SGHRS and CDR2 is YFSETQ in the germline V gene. The CDR3 totals 13 residues. CDR3: CASSLPATYEQYF. In nucleotides, the CDR3 is TGCGCCAGCAGCTTGCCTGCCACCTACGAGCAGTACTTC.

The table lists this clonotype with many counts. The rearrangement joins TRBV19 to TRBJ2-1, with a possible D match to TRBD2 (5 bases). V shed 4 bases and J shed 0 bases, with 10 bases lying between them. The V gene's germline CDR1 is LNHDA and CDR2 SQIVND (reference sequence). This CDR3 is 15 amino acids long. The CDR3 is CASSRIGSSYNEQFF. CDR3 DNA: TGTGCCAGTAGTAGGATAGGGAGCTCCTACAATGAGCAGTTCTTC.

This clonotype came up many times. CDR3 DNA: TGTGCCAGCAGCTCAAACCTGGGCCACGAGCAGTACTTC. Translating it yields CASSSNLGHEQYF. The chain uses TRBV7-9 and TRBJ2-7; D is uncertain. The CDR3 runs 13 residues. Deletions cut 4 bases from V and 5 bases from J, with 12 bases between. Per germline, CDR1 SEHNR and CDR2 FQNEAQ (reference sequence). Full variable domain (rest looked up from reference TRBV7-9 and TRBJ2-7): DTGVSQNPRHKITKRGQNVTFRCDPISEHNRLYWYRQTLGQGPEFLTYFQNEAQLEKSRLLSDRFSAERPKGSFSTLEIQRTEQGDSAMYLCASSSNLGHEQYFGPGTRLTVT.

The table lists this clonotype with many counts. The rearrangement joins TRBV15 to TRBJ2-7, with 11 bases that match TRBD1. Germline-derived CDR1 and CDR2 are LNHNV and YYDKDF (reference sequence). The CDR3 has 14 residues. V lost 5 bases and J lost 4; bases outside the gene matches: 4. For the CDR3, the DNA is TGTGCCACCAGCCGTGGGGACAGGGGGTACGAGCAGTACTTC. Its translation: CATSRGDRGYEQYF.

V is TRBV29-1 and J is TRBJ1-4, with 7 positions matching TRBD1. Germline CDR1 reads SQVTM; CDR2 reads ANQGSEA. The CDR3 has 14 residues. J gave up 4 bases and V 7 bases, and 9 bases lay outside the gene matches. The chain's CDR3 is CSATGERINEKLFF. The CDR3 DNA reads TGCAGCGCAACAGGGGAGAGAATTAATGAAAAACTGTTTTTT.